This T cell receptor (beta chain) is drawn from a study of MAIT cells during Salmonella Paratyphi A infection (dated by TCRdb to the late 2010s). Regarding the complete study: Adult volunteers aged 18 to 60 swallowed one dose of 1-5x10^3 CFU of S. Paratyphi A strain NVGH308. Diagnosed volunteers received ciprofloxacin 500 mg twice daily for 14 days starting at diagnosis.

The time point label for this specimen denotes: before S. Paratyphi A challenge (baseline). MAIT cells were defined as Valpha7.2+ CD161+ T cells and identified and sorted by flow cytometry. Circulating MAIT cell TCRbeta repertoires were profiled longitudinally in several volunteers in whom enteric fever developed after controlled oral challenge with live Salmonella Paratyphi A. Each diagnosed volunteer contributed MAIT cell samples at pre-infection, mid-infection and post-infection timepoints. Enteric fever was diagnosed as Paratyphi A bacteremia and/or persistent fever above 38 °C lasting more than 12 hours. Challenged volunteers were diagnosed with infection between day 4 and day 7 after challenge. Between roughly 4,500 and 11,000 MAIT cells per sample were sorted directly into RNAqueous-Micro lysis buffer for RNA extraction. Lymphoprep gradient centrifugation was used to isolate peripheral blood mononuclear cells from both the blood samples and the leukocyte cones. Cell sorting used a BD FACSAria Fusion or BD FACSAria III sorter.

The research as a whole found: Space occupied by over-represented MAIT clonotypes fell significantly from baseline to mid-infection (about 0.15 to 0.10), with no significant post-infection difference. MAIT TRBV usage was found to be oligoclonal, with TRBV20 and TRBV6 favoured, and appeared to be unchanged by infection. More expansion or contraction among the top five MAIT clonotypes was shown in diagnosed volunteers than in healthy controls (around 0.5 versus 0.13), suggesting infection-driven repertoire reshaping. Although the availability of volunteer samples limited sample sizes, the sizes were judged adequate for detecting differences between groups.

The library was prepared using 5' RACE. Two rounds of PCR with Phusion High-Fidelity polymerase amplified TCRbeta, with sample-specific barcodes added in the primers. TCRbeta libraries were generated by template-switch cDNA synthesis with SMARTScribe reverse transcriptase and a TRBC-specific primer. The barcoded samples were pooled and then prepared using the NEBNext Ultra DNA Library Prep Kit for Illumina. The libraries were sequenced on an Illumina MiSeq using the MiSeq reagent kit v2, 300 cycles. In the source study's methods: Reads were demultiplexed by barcode with Jemultiplexer and were aligned with MiTCR using default parameters. VDJtools filtered out non-functional sequences; clonotypes were defined by amino acid sequence, with frequencies based on assigned sequence reads. Clonal space homeostasis binned clonotypes by frequency as over-represented (0.05-1), large, medium and small. The public reads were quality trimmed at Q25 with fastp and then assembled into clones with MiXCR by TCRdb, keeping productive beta chains. Rows with a matching CDR3 protein are joined into one entry that keeps the most common DNA and genes. The authors' filters were not applied to this entry. This sample has 1,300 to 1,500 distinct CDR3 sequences in its table, and 52% of those were observed once. Over 35% of the sample lies in the top ten.

This clonotype is large (0.1 to 1%). Its antigen is currently not known. No clone much larger than this one lies a single base away; base qualities are absent. Ends trimmed: V by 7 bases, J by 3 bases; bases unmatched to a gene: 8. CDR1 and CDR2 are drawn from the germline V gene (reference sequence): LNHDA, SQIVND. The CDR3, cysteine through phenylalanine, is 15 amino acids long. Only the CDR3 DNA stays, 45 bases, in frame from base 1. The TCR was taken from a person aged 18 to 70 who was deliberately infected with Salmonella Paratyphi A in a paratyphoid fever challenge study. Sequenced here: MAIT cells from blood, sampled at the first sampling point of the challenge study. The sequence joins TRBV19 to TRBJ2-2; 7 bases in the middle match TRBD1. Read as DNA, the sequence is TGTGCCAGTACCCCTCCCGACAGGGACACCGGGGAGCTGTTTTTT. Its protein product is CASTPPDRDTGELFF.